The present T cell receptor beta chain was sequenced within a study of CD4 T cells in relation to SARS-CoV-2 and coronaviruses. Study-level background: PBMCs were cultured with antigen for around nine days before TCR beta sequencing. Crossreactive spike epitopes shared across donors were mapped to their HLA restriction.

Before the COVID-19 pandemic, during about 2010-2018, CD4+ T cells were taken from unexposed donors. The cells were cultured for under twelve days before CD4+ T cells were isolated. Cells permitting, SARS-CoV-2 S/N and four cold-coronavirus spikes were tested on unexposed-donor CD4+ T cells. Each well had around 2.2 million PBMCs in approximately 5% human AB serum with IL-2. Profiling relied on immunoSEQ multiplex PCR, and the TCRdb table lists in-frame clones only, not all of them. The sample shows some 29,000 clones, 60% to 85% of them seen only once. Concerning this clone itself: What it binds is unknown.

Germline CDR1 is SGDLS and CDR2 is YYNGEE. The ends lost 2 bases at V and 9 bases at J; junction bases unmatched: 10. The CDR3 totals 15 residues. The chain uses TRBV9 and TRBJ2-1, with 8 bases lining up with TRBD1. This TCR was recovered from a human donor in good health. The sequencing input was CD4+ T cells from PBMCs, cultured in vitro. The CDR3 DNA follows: TGTGCCAGCAGCGTGCGGACAGGGCTGATTAGTGAGCAGTTCTTC. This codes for CASSVRTGLISEQFF.